The 11 T cell receptor beta chains below come from one sample, sequenced in a study of Ad26.COV2.S vaccination and SARS-CoV-2 variants. Repertoires were generated with immunoSEQ multiplex PCR, while TCRdb's copy carries only in-frame clones and drops some. The sample lists 300,000 to 350,000 clones; approximately 86% were seen once. Treatment of the sample: around 19 received Ad26.COV2.S at low or high dose, single or two shots; 5 received placebo; per-sample allocation not given. Each sample was drawn 63 days after the first injection (of vaccine or placebo). This material consisted of peripheral blood, taken in a trial of Ad26.COV2.S vaccine versus placebo. The receptors originated from a person aged 18-60 years who received the Ad26.COV2.S COVID-19 vaccine or a placebo.

In the case of this clone: This sample includes further DNA sequences coding for the same CDR3. The chain joins TRBV30 to TRBJ2-7; D remains unclear. The CDR3 consists of 11 residues. The V end lost 0 bases, the J end lost 3 bases, and 3 bases lay between the germline ends. CDR1 is GTSNPN and CDR2 is SVGIG in the germline V gene (reference sequence). DNA of the CDR3: TGTGCCTGGAGTGTATACTACGAGCAGTACTTC. The encoded protein is CAWSVYYEQYF.

This sequence joins TRBV6-2 or TRBV6-3 and TRBJ2-1; D unclear. Trimming stripped 5 bases from V and 8 bases from J, with 22 bases between. Germline CDR1 and CDR2: MNHEY and SVGEGT. The CDR3 loop spans 16 amino acids. As DNA, the CDR3 is TGTGCCAGCAGTCAAGATACAAGTCCCGGTGGGCATGAGCAGTTCTTC. It codes for CASSQDTSPGGHEQFF.

This chain connects TRBV5-4 to TRBJ1-3; 7 bases match TRBD1. CDR1 is SGHNT and CDR2 is YYREEE in the germline V gene (reference sequence). The CDR3 loop spans 13 amino acids. Trimming took 1 base from V and 10 from J; bases not matched to a gene: 5. This CDR3 is CASSLWQGGTIYF. Written as DNA, the CDR3 is TGTGCCAGCAGCTTGTGGCAGGGGGGGACCATATATTTT.

The chain employs TRBV19 and TRBJ1-2; 7 bases fit TRBD1. J lost 3 bases, V lost 6 bases, and 10 bases had no gene match. The length of the CDR3 is 15 residues. Germline CDR1 reads LNHDA; CDR2 reads SQIVND (reference sequence). DNA for the CDR3: TGTGCCAGTAGGGGACATAGGGGGCGCGACTATGGCTACACCTTC. Translation: CASRGHRGRDYGYTF.

The chain uses TRBV9 and TRBJ1-6, with D perhaps TRBD1 (5 bases). V lost 4 bases and J lost 7, with 12 bases in between. The germline CDR1 and CDR2 sequences are SGDLS and YYNGEE. The CDR3 consists of 14 residues. CDR3 nucleotides: TGTGCCAGCAGCCGCCGGGGGAAGAATTCACCCCTCCACTTT. Its translation is CASSRRGKNSPLHF.

This chain connects TRBV9 to TRBJ2-5; 8 positions match TRBD2. Per germline, CDR1 SGDLS and CDR2 YYNGEE. This CDR3 contains 16 residues. Trimming cost V 0 bases and J 5 bases; bases outside gene matches: 9. DNA of the CDR3: TGTGCCAGCAGCGTAGCTCCGGGACTAGTAGGTGAGACCCAGTACTTC. It translates to CASSVAPGLVGETQYF.

The CDR3 spells CAWSVSGETQYF. The CDR3 DNA reads as TGTGCCTGGAGTGTGAGCGGGGAGACCCAGTACTTC. V usage is TRBV30 and J usage is TRBJ2-5; D might be TRBD2 (6 bases). Deletions cut 0 bases from V and 5 bases from J, with 7 bases between. Germline V lookup: CDR1 GTSNPN, CDR2 SVGIG (reference sequence). The CDR3 spans 12 residues.

The V and J genes are TRBV4-1 and TRBJ1-5; TRBD1 might be the D (6 bases). The germline V and J ends were trimmed by 0 bases and 2 bases, with 14 bases remaining between them. This CDR3 is 17 amino acids long. Germline V gene lookup returns CDR1 MGHRA and CDR2 YSYEKL. CDR3 DNA sequence: TGCGCCAGCAGCCAAGAAGGGGGTTTAGTGGGCAATCAGCCCCAGCATTTT. Residues: CASSQEGGLVGNQPQHF.

In DNA form, the CDR3 reads TGTGCCAGCTCACCAGGCACAGGGGCTGGGGTCACTGAAGCTTTCTTT. Amino acid sequence: CASSPGTGAGVTEAFF. The chain combines TRBV18 with TRBJ1-1; 7 bases are shared with TRBD1. J gave up 4 bases and V 2 bases, and 10 bases lay outside the gene matches. From germline, CDR1 is KGHSH and CDR2 LQKENI. The CDR3 length is 16 residues.

In regard to this clone: Its ends do not fully match the called genes, so a read error is possible. In nucleotides, the CDR3 is TGTGTCAGCAGTGAGAGGGACAGGGACGCTAGCACAGATACGCAGTATTTT. Amino acid sequence: CVSSERDRDASTDTQYF. The chain couples TRBV6-1 to TRBJ2-3; 9 bases are shared with TRBD1. CDR1 and CDR2 from the germline V gene are MNHNS and SASEGT. This CDR3 contains 17 residues.

This clone was found a few times. The sample carries other DNA sequences with the same CDR3. The rearrangement joins TRBV20-1 to TRBJ1-1; no clear D. Germline lookup yields CDR1 DFQATT and CDR2 SNEGSKA (reference sequence). Trimming stripped 3 bases from V and 1 base from J, with 3 bases between. There are 11 residues in the CDR3. The CDR3 DNA reads as TGCAGTGCTAGTAAGAACACTGAAGCTTTCTTT. It is translated as CSASKNTEAFF.